This paragraph reports one TCR beta chain. Its antigen is currently unknown. These data come from a study of cytomegalovirus exposure and HLA in healthy donors. The V gene lost 0 bases and the J gene lost 8 bases, with 11 bases spanning the gap. From germline, CDR1 is LGHNA and CDR2 YSLEER. This CDR3 is 15 amino acids long. Notes on the study in general: There were reportedly fewer N-insertions in an Asian-associated ancestry cluster than the roughly 670-donor mean, in a later analysis.

Both 60 Vbeta primers and 13 Jbeta primers went into the PCR. The assay was immunoSEQ multiplex PCR, and TCRdb's table has in-frame clones only and misses some. The repertoire holds around 88,000 clones, with under 85% as singletons. Material: PBMCs. This sequence originates from a man aged 50 or older in good health and CMV-seropositive. The chain recombines TRBV4-3 with TRBJ1-6; maybe TRBD1 (6 bases). Written as DNA, the CDR3 is TGCGCCAGCAGCCAAGAACAGGGACCTTATTCACCCCTCCACTTT. It encodes CASSQEQGPYSPLHF.